A selection of T cell receptor beta chains follows, all from one sample in a study of tumor-infiltrating lymphocytes in primary liver carcinoma. TCRdb used MiXCR to reprocess the multiplex PCR reads, holding one entry per CDR3 protein. This table has approximately 330,000 distinct CDR3 sequences, about 65% appearing once. The sequencing sample was made of peripheral blood. The receptors originated from a man aged 35 to 55 with primary liver carcinoma and hepatitis B virus infection. Each CDR3 is given with its conserved first and last residue. A D gene is named only where the DNA matches it firmly. Clone size, where shown, is once, few, many, or a class for clones that have expanded.

d_call j_call clone_size v_call cdr3_aa cdr3_nt
TRBD2 TRBJ2-2 many TRBV6-5 CASSYQAGGLGGELFF TGTGCCAGCAGTTATCAGGCGGGAGGTCTCGGCGGGGAGCTGTTTTTT
TRBD1 TRBJ2-7 - TRBV6-6 CASNYRDRAYEQYF TGTGCCAGTAATTACCGGGACAGGGCCTACGAGCAGTACTTC
- TRBJ2-2 - TRBV5-1 CASSLSQGNTGELFF TGCGCCAGCAGCTTGAGTCAGGGCAACACCGGGGAGCTGTTTTTT
- TRBJ2-5 many TRBV24-1 CATSDPDRYQETQYF TGTGCCACCAGTGACCCCGACAGGTACCAAGAGACCCAGTACTTC
- TRBJ2-5 few TRBV30 CAWSGGPGTQYF TGTGCCTGGAGTGGTGGCCCGGGGACCCAGTACTTC
- TRBJ2-2 many TRBV6-5 CASSYETPYTGELFF TGTGCCAGCAGTTACGAAACTCCTTACACCGGGGAGCTGTTTTTT
- TRBJ2-7 - TRBV5-1 CVSSTTGEGEQYF TGCGTCAGCAGCACCACAGGGGAGGGCGAGCAGTATTTC
- TRBJ2-1 - TRBV11-2 CASSLGHGERQFF TGTGCCAGCAGCCTGGGACATGGAGAGCGGCAGTTCTTC
- TRBJ2-2 - TRBV6-6 CASAPASSPATVNTGELFF TGTGCCAGCGCCCCCGCATCCTCTCCGGCCACAGTGAACACCGGGGAGCTGTTTTTT
- TRBJ2-1 many TRBV29-1 CSVRDNEQFF TGCAGCGTCCGGGACAATGAGCAGTTCTTC
- TRBJ2-7 - TRBV29-1 CSVSLIHEHYF TGCAGCGTTTCTCTGATCCACGAGCATTACTTC
- TRBJ2-7 - TRBV28 CASTNGGPGEQYF TGTGCCAGCACCAATGGGGGACCCGGGGAGCAGTACTTC
TRBD1 TRBJ2-2 - TRBV4-3 CSSSQGDRDTGELFF TGCTCCAGCAGCCAGGGGGACAGGGACACCGGGGAGCTGTTTTTT
TRBD1 TRBJ2-1 - TRBV11-2 CASRYSPRGQFF TGTGCCAGCAGATACTCGCCTAGGGGGCAATTCTTC
- TRBJ1-2 many TRBV12-3/TRBV12-4 CASSFRVGDGYTF TGTGCCAGCAGTTTCAGGGTTGGGGATGGCTACACCTTC
- TRBJ2-7 few TRBV5-6 CASSLSSGEQYF TGTGCCAGCAGCTTGAGTTCAGGCGAGCAGTACTTC
- TRBJ2-5 - TRBV11-2 CASSLTAAKRIQCF TGTGCCAGCAGCTTAACGGCAGCCAAGAGAATCCAGTGCTTC
- TRBJ2-1 - TRBV6-5 CASSLGEDEQFF TGTGCCAGCAGCCTCGGGGAGGATGAGCAGTTCTTC
- TRBJ2-7 - TRBV2 CASSKPPEQYF TGTGCCAGCAGCAAACCCCCCGAGCAGTACTTC
TRBD2 TRBJ2-3 many TRBV11-2 CASSLHRGLADTQYF TGTGCCAGCAGCTTGCACAGGGGACTAGCGGATACGCAGTATTTT
- TRBJ2-7 - TRBV7-9 CASSSVGGSSHEQYF TGTGCCAGCAGCTCCGTGGGGGGTAGCTCCCACGAGCAGTACTTC
- TRBJ2-7 few TRBV7-9 CASSSGYYEQYF TGTGCCAGCAGCTCAGGTTACTACGAGCAGTACTTC
- TRBJ2-1 many TRBV6-1 CASSPPDGTYNEQFF TGTGCCAGCTCTCCGCCGGACGGTACCTACAATGAGCAGTTCTTC
- TRBJ2-7 - TRBV5-1 CAGSLYPVPYEQYF TGCGCCGGCAGCTTGTACCCCGTCCCCTACGAACAGTACTTC
TRBD1 TRBJ2-6 - TRBV5-5 CASSLWTGLAGPNVLTF TGTGCCAGCAGCTTATGGACAGGGCTTGCTGGACCCAACGTCCTGACTTTC
TRBD1 TRBJ2-5 many TRBV10-2 CASSEGDRGAETQYF TGCGCCAGCAGTGAGGGGGACAGGGGGGCAGAGACCCAGTACTTC
- TRBJ1-1 - TRBV29-1 CSVEAEGFFPEVFF TGCAGCGTTGAAGCCGAAGGATTTTTCCCTGAAGTTTTCTTT
- TRBJ2-6 - TRBV4-3 CASSQLPSGPGAIVLTF TGTGCCAGCAGCCAATTACCATCGGGGCCTGGGGCCATCGTCCTGACTTTC
- TRBJ2-1 - TRBV11-2 CASSPPNLNERFF TGTGCCAGCAGCCCCCCAAACTTAAATGAGCGGTTCTTC
- TRBJ2-7 - TRBV29-1 CSVNKDDNEQYF TGCAGCGTTAATAAGGACGACAACGAGCAGTACTTC
- TRBJ1-3 - TRBV21-1 CANSKGTGAGNTIYF TGTGCCAACAGCAAGGGAACAGGGGCTGGAAACACCATATATTTT
TRBD2 TRBJ2-3 many TRBV4-3 CASSQGGGPDTQYF TGCGCCAGCAGCCAAGGGGGAGGGCCAGATACGCAGTATTTT
TRBD2 TRBJ2-1 - TRBV5-1 CASSLALAGGEQFF TGCGCCAGCAGCTTGGCGCTAGCGGGGGGCGAGCAGTTCTTC
- TRBJ1-3 - TRBV5-4 CASSPSIGNTIYF TGTGCCAGCAGCCCAAGTATTGGAAACACCATATATTTT
- TRBJ1-5 many TRBV6-2/TRBV6-3 CASRIGARFQLNQPQHF TGTGCCAGCAGGATAGGCGCCCGTTTCCAGCTCAATCAGCCCCAGCATTTT
- TRBJ1-2 few TRBV13 CASSSGPGWLGGYTF TGTGCCAGCAGCTCGGGACCTGGATGGCTTGGTGGCTACACCTTC